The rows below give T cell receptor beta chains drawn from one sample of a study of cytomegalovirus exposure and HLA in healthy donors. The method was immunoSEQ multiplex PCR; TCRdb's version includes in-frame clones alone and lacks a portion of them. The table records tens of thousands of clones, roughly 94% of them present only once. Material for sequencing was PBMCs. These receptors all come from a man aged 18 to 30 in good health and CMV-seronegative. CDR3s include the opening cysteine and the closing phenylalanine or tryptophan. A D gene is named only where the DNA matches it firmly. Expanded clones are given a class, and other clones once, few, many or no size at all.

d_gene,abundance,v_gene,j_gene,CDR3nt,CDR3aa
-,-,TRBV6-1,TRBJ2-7,TGTGCCAGCAGTGTAGAAACGGGACACCCCGAGCAGTACTTC,CASSVETGHPEQYF
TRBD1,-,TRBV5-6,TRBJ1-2,TGTGCCAGCAGCTATCCAGGGGGAAATGGCTACACCTTC,CASSYPGGNGYTF
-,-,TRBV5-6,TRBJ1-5,TGTGCCAGCAGCTTGGGGGTCGGGGGAAGCAATCAGCCCCAGCATTTT,CASSLGVGGSNQPQHF
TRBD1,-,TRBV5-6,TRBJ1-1,TGTGCCAGCAGCTCGAATCAGGGGGACACTGAAGCTTTCTTT,CASSSNQGDTEAFF
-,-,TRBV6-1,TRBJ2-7,TGTGCCAGCAGTGAAACAGGGTTGCCCTACGAGCAGTACTTC,CASSETGLPYEQYF
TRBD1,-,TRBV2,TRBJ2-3,TGTGCCAGCAGTTTGGGACAGGGAAACACAGATACGCAGTATTTT,CASSLGQGNTDTQYF
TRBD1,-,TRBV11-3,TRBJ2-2,TGTGCCAGCAGCTTAGATCTTCCGGACAGGGGGTACACCGGGGAGCTGTTTTTT,CASSLDLPDRGYTGELFF
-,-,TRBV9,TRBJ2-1,TGTGCCAGCAGCGCCGACTGGGAGCAGTTCTTC,CASSADWEQFF
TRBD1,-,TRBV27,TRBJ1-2,TGTGCCAGCAAAGGACAGGGCACTAACTATGGCTACACCTTC,CASKGQGTNYGYTF
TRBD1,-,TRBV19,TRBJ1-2,TGTGCCAGTAGTCCGACAGGGGTAAGGGGCAGCTATGGCTACACCTTC,CASSPTGVRGSYGYTF
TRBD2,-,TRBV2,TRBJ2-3,TGTGCCAGCAGTGATGAAGCTAGCGGGAAGAAACATACGCAGTATTTT,CASSDEASGKKHTQYF
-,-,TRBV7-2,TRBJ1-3,TGTGCCAGCAGCTTATTCCTCGTCTCTGGAAACACCATATATTTT,CASSLFLVSGNTIYF
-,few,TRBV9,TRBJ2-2,TGTGCCAGCAGCGTAAGTAGCCGGAACACCGGGGAGCTGTTTTTT,CASSVSSRNTGELFF
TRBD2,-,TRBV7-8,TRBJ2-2,TGTGCCAGCAGCCCCCGCATTAGCGGGTTCGGGGAGCTGTTTTTT,CASSPRISGFGELFF
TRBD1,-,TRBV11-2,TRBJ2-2,TGTGCCAGCAGCTTATCGCAGGGACAGGGGGCGTCTCGGGCCGGGGAGCTGTTTTTT,CASSLSQGQGASRAGELFF
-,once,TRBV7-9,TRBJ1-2,TGTGCCAGCTTAGACGGGGGAGGCGGCTATGGCTACACCTTC,CASLDGGGGYGYTF
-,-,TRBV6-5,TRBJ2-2,TGTGCCAGCAGTTACTTATCAGGGACTAACACCGGGGAGCTGTTTTTT,CASSYLSGTNTGELFF
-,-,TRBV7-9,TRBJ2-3,TGTGCCAGCAGCTTAGACCCGCGGGCCAGCACAGATACGCAGTATTTT,CASSLDPRASTDTQYF
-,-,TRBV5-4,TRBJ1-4,TGTGCCAGCAGCCCGGGGGGGCAGGGGAATGAAAAACTGTTTTTT,CASSPGGQGNEKLFF
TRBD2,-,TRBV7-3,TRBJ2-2,TGTGCCAGCAGACACGGACTAGCGGGAAACACCGGGGAGCTGTTTTTT,CASRHGLAGNTGELFF
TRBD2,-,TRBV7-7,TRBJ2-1,TGTGCCACCTCAAAGACTAGCGGGAGCCTCAATGAGCAGTTCTTC,CATSKTSGSLNEQFF
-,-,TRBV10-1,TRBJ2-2,TGCGCCAGCAGGTTAAACTCAAACACCGGGGAGCTGTTTTTT,CASRLNSNTGELFF
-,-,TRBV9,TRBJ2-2,TGTGCCAGCAGCGTAGAAGAGGTGGCCACCGGGGAGCTGTTTTTT,CASSVEEVATGELFF
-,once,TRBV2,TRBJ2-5,TGTGCCAGCAGGGGGCGCGGGGAAGAGACCCAGTACTTC,CASRGRGEETQYF
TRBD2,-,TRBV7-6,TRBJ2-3,TGTGCCAGCAGCTTAGTAGGCGGGAGGGCGGATACGCAGTATTTT,CASSLVGGRADTQYF
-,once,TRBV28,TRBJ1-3,TGTGCCAGCACCCCGAGGGCAGGGGATGGAAACACCATATATTTT,CASTPRAGDGNTIYF
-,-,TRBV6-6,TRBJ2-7,TGTGCCAGCAGTTCCTCGGAGTACGAGCAGTACTTC,CASSSSEYEQYF
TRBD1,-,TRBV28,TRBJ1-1,TGTGCCAGCAGTACTCCGGGACAGGGGAACACTGAAGCTTTCTTT,CASSTPGQGNTEAFF
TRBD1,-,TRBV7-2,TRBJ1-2,TGTGCCAGCAGCATGCGGACAGGGTTCAACTATGGCTACACCTTC,CASSMRTGFNYGYTF
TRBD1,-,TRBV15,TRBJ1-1,TGTGCCACCAGTAGCCGGGACAGGGGGACTGAAGCTTTCTTT,CATSSRDRGTEAFF
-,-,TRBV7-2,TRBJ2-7,TGTGCCAGCAGCTTAATATACGAGCAGTACTTC,CASSLIYEQYF